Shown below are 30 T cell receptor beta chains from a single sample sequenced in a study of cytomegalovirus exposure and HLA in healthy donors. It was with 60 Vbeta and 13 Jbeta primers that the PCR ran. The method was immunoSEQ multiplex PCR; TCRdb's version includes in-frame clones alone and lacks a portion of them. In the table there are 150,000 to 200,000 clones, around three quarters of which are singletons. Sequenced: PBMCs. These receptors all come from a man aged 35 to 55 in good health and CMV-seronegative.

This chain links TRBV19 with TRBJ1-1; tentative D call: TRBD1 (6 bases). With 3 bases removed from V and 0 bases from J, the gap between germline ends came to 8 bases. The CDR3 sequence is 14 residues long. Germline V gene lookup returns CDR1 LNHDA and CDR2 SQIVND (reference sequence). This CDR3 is CASSIRGMNTEAFF. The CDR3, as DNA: TGTGCCAGTAGTATTAGGGGGATGAACACTGAAGCTTTCTTT.

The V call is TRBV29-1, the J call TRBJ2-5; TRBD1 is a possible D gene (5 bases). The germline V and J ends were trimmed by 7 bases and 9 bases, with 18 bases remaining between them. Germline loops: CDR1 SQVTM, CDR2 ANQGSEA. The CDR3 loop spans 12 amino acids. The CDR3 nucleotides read TGCAGCGCCCAGGACAACACCGCGGCCCAGTACTTC. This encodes CSAQDNTAAQYF.

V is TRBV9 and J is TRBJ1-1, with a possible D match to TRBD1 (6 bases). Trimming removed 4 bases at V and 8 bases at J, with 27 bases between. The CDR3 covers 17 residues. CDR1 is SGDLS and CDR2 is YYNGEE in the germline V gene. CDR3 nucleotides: TGTGCCAGCAGCCCATCAGACAGGATTGTCGTCAACAAAGAAGCTTTCTTT. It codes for CASSPSDRIVVNKEAFF.

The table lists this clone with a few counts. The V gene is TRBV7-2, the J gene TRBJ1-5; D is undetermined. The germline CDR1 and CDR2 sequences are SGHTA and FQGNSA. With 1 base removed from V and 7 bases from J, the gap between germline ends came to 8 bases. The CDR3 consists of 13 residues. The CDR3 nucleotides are TGTGCCAGCAGCTTAGAGGAGGGCCAGCCCCAGCATTTT. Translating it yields CASSLEEGQPQHF.

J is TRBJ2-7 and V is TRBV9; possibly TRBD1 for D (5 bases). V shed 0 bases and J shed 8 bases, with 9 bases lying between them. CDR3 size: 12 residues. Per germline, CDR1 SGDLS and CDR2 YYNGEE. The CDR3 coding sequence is TGTGCCAGCAGCGTAGAGGGGTACAAGCAGTACTTC. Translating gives CASSVEGYKQYF.

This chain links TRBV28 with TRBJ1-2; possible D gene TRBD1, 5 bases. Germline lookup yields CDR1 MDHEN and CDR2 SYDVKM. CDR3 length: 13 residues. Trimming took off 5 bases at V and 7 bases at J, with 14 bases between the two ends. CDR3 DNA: TGTGCCAGCAGTGGCGGAGGGGCTGGTGGCTACACCTTC. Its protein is CASSGGGAGGYTF.

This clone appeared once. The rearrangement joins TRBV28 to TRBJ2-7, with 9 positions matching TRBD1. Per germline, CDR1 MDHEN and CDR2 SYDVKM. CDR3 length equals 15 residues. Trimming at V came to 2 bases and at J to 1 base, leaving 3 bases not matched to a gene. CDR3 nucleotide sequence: TGTGCCAGCAGTTTAGGGACAGGGAGATCCTACGAGCAGTACTTC. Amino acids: CASSLGTGRSYEQYF.

CDR3 residues: CASRPRLLAKNIQYF. The CDR3 DNA reads as TGTGCCAGCAGGCCCCGACTCCTAGCCAAAAACATTCAGTACTTC. The chain employs TRBV5-6 and TRBJ2-4; D is undetermined. V dropped 5 bases and J dropped 0 bases, with 12 bases sitting between them. The CDR3 contains 15 residues. CDR1 is SGHDT and CDR2 is YYEEEE in the germline V gene.

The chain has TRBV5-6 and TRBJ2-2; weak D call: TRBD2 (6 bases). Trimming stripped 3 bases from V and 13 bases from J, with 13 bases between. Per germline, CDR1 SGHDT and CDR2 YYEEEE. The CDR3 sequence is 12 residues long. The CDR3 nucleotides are TGTGCCAGCAGCTCCGGAGGGACGGGGCTGTTTTTT. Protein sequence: CASSSGGTGLFF.

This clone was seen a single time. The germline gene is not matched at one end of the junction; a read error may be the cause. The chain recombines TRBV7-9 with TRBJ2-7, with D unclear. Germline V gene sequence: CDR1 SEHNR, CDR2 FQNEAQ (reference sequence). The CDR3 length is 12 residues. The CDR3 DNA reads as TGTTCCAGCAGCCAAATTCCCAGCGAGCAGTACTTC. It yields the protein CSSSQIPSEQYF.

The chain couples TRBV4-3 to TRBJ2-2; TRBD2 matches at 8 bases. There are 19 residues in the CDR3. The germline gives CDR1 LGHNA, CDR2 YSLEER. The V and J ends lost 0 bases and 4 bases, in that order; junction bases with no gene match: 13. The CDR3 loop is CASSQDSVGAGAPTGELFF. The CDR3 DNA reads TGCGCCAGCAGCCAAGATTCCGTCGGAGCGGGGGCGCCCACCGGGGAGCTGTTTTTT.

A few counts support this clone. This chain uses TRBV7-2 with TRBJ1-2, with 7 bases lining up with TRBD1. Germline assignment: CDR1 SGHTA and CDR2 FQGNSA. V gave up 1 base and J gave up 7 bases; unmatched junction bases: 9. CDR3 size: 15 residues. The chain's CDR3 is CASSLGVQGISGYTF. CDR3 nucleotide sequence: TGTGCCAGCAGCTTAGGGGTACAGGGGATTAGTGGCTACACCTTC.

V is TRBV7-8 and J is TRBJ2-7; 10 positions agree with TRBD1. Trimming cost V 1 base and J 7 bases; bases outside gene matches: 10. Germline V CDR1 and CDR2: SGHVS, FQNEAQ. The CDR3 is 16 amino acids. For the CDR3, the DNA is TGTGCCAGCAGCTTAGTCTTGAGACAGGGGGCGGGGGAGCAGTACTTC. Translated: CASSLVLRQGAGEQYF. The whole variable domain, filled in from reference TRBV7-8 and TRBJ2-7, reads GAGVSQSPRYKVAKRGQDVALRCDPISGHVSLFWYQQALGQGPEFLTYFQNEAQLDKSGLPSDRFFAERPEGSVSTLKIQRTQQEDSAVYLCASSLVLRQGAGEQYFGPGTRLTVT.

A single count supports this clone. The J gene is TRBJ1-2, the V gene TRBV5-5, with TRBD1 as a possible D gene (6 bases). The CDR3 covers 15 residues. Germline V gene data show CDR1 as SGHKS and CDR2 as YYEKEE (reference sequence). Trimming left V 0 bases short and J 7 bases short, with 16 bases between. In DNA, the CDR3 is TGTGCCAGCAGCTTGGCCACAGGGTGGGAGAGTGGCTACACCTTC. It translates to CASSLATGWESGYTF.

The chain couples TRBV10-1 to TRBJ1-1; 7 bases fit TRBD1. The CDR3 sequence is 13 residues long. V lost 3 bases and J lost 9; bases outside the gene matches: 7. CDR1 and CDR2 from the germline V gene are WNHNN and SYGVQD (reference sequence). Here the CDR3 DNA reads TGCGCCAGCAGTGAACGGGACAGCAGAAAAGCTTTCTTT. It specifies CASSERDSRKAFF.

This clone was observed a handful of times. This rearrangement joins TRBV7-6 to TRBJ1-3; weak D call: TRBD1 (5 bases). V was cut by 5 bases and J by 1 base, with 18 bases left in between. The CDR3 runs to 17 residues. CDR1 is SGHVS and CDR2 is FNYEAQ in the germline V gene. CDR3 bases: TGTGCCAGCAGCCACCGGGGGGGAGGGGATTCTGGAAACACCATATATTTT. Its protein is CASSHRGGGDSGNTIYF. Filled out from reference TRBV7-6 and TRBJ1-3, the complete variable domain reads GAGVSQSPRYKVTKRGQDVALRCDPISGHVSLYWYRQALGQGPEFLTYFNYEAQQDKSGLPNDRFSAERPEGSISTLTIQRTEQRDSAMYRCASSHRGGGDSGNTIYFGEGSWLTVV.

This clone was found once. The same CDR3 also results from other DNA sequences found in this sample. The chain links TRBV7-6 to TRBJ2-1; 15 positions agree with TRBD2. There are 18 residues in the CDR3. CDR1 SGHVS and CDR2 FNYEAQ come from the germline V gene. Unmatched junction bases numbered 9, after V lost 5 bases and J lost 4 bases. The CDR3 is CASSPGLAGGPGYNEQFF. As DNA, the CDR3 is TGTGCCAGCAGCCCAGGACTAGCGGGAGGGCCGGGATACAATGAGCAGTTCTTC.

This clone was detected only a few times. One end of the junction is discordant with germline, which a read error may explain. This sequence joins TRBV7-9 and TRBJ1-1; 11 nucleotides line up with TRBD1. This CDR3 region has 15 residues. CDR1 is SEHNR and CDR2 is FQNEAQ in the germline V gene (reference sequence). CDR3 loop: CSSSLDRGRYTEAFF. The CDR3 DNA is TGTTCCAGCAGCTTGGACAGGGGGCGGTACACTGAAGCTTTCTTT.

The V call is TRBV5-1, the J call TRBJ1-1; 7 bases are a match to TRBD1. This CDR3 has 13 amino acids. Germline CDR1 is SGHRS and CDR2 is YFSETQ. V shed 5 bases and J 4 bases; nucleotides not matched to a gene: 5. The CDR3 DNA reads TGCGCCAGCAGTCAACAGGGGAGCACTGAAGCTTTCTTT. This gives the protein CASSQQGSTEAFF.

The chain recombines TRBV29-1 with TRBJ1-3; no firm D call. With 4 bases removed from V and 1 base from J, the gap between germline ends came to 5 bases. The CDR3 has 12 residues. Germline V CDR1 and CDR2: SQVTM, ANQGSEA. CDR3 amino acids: CSVGSSGNTIYF. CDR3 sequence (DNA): TGCAGCGTTGGTAGTTCTGGAAACACCATATATTTT.

The CDR3 bases are TGTGCCAGCTCACCTACAGGGCAAGACTATGGCTACACCTTC. Its protein is CASSPTGQDYGYTF. The chain employs TRBV18 and TRBJ1-2, with D possibly TRBD1 on 6 matching bases. Germline CDR1 and CDR2: KGHSH and LQKENI. V was pared by 3 bases and J by 3 bases, with 11 bases between. CDR3 length equals 14 residues.

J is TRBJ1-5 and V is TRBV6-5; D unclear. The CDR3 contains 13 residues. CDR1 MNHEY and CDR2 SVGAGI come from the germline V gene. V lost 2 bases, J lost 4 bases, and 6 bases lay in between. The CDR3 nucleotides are TGTGCCAGCAGTTACAGCGAGAATCAGCCCCAGCATTTT. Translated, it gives CASSYSENQPQHF.

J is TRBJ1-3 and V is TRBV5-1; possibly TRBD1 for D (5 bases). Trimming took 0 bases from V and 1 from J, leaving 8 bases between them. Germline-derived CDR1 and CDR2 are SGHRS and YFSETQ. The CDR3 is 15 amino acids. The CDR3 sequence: CASSLGQLSGNTIYF. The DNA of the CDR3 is TGCGCCAGCAGCTTGGGACAGTTATCTGGAAACACCATATATTTT.

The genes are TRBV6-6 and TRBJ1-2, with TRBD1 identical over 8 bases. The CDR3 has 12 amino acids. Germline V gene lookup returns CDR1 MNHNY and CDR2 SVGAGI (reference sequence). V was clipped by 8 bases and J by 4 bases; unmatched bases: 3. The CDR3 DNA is TGTGCCAGCCTGACAGGGGTCTATGGCTACACCTTC. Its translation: CASLTGVYGYTF.

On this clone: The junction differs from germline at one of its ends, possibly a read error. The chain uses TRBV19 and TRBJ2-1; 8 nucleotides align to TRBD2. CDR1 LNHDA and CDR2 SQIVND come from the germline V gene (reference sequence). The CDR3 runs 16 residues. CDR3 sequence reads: CASSTRSGLANNEQLF. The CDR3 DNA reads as TGTGCCAGTAGTACGCGGTCCGGACTAGCCAACAATGAGCAGCTCTTC.

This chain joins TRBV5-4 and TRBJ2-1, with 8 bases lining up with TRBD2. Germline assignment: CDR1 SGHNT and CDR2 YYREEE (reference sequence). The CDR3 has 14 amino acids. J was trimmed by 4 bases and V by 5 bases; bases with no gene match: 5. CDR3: CASRAGGTYNEQFF. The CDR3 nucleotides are TGTGCCAGCAGGGCGGGGGGTACTTACAATGAGCAGTTCTTC.

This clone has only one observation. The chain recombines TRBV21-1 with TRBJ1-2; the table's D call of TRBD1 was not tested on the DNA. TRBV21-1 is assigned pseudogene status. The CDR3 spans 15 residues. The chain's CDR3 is CASSKAPYRARGYTF. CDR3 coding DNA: TGTGCCAGCAGCAAAGCGCCTTACAGGGCCCGGGGCTACACCTTC.

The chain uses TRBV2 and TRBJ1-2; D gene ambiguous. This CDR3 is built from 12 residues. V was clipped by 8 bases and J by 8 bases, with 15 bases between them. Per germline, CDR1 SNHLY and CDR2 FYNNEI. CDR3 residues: CASPSGNRGYTF. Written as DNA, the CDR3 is TGTGCCAGCCCAAGCGGGAACAGAGGCTACACCTTC.

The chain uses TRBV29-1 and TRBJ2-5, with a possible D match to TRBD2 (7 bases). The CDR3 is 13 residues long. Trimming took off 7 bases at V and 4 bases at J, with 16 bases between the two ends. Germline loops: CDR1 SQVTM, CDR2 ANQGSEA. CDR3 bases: TGCAGCGCCCGCCGGGGGGCGTCAGAGACCCAGTACTTC. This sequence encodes CSARRGASETQYF. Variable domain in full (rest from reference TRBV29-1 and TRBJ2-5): SAVISQKPSRDICQRGTSLTIQCQVDSQVTMMFWYRQQPGQSLTLIATANQGSEATYESGFVIDKFPISRPNLTFSTLTVSNMSPEDSSIYLCSARRGASETQYFGPGTRLLVL.

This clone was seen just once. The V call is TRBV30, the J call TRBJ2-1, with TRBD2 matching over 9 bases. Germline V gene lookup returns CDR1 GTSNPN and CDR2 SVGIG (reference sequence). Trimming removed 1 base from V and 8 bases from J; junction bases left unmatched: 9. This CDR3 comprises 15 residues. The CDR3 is CAWSAGLAGNDEQFF. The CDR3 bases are TGTGCCTGGAGTGCGGGGCTAGCGGGAAACGATGAGCAGTTCTTC.